One sample yielded the 4 T cell receptor beta chains listed below, sequenced in a study of molecular identifiers for immune sequencing clone quantification. TCRdb independently ran MiXCR on the PCR reads; one entry per CDR3 protein. Of about 97,000 distinct CDR3 sequences listed, approximately 24% were seen once; the top ten hold about 0.99%. The sample was naive CD8+ T cells from blood, with Jurkat cell RNA spiked in. This sample's subset: FACS-sorted CD8+CD4-CCR7+CD45RA+ naive T cells. The receptors were gathered from a human donor in good health. Some libraries in this study had Jurkat cell RNA spiked in.

With regard to this clonotype: A much larger clone lies one base from this, so it may be a read error. This chain links TRBV18 with TRBJ2-7; TRBD1 is a possible D gene (5 bases). Germline V gene lookup returns CDR1 KGHSH and CDR2 LQKENI. This CDR3 has 14 residues. CDR3 loop: CASLPPAGTYEQYF. DNA of the CDR3: TGTGCCAGCTTACCACCGGCAGGGACCTACGAGCAGTACTTC.

This clonotype has more than one count but fewer than ten. A clone one base away is much larger, so this may be a read error. This rearrangement joins TRBV7-2 to TRBJ1-5; D not certain. The CDR3 is 13 residues long. Per germline, CDR1 SGHTA and CDR2 FQGNSA. The CDR3 DNA reads TGTGCCAGCAGCTCAATAGCGGGTCAGCCCCCGCATTTT. Protein sequence: CASSSIAGQPPHF.

Worth noting for this clonotype: The CDR3 end shows no conserved phenylalanine or tryptophan, and so a read error is likely. The rearrangement joins TRBV29-1 to TRBJ1-3; D call uncertain. This CDR3 comprises 12 residues. Deletions cut 5 bases from V and 4 bases from J, with 9 bases between. The germline V gene encodes CDR1 SQVTM and CDR2 ANQGSEA. The DNA for the CDR3 is TGCAGCGTTCGCGTGTCCGGAAACACCATATATCTT. Translated, it gives CSVRVSGNTIYL.

This clonotype was counted only a few times. Given the absence of the conserved phenylalanine or tryptophan at the CDR3 end, a read error is likely. The rearrangement uses TRBV28 and TRBJ1-5; no clear D gene. Germline loops: CDR1 MDHEN, CDR2 SYDVKM. Trimming stripped 7 bases from V and 0 bases from J, with 13 bases between. The CDR3 covers 15 residues. The CDR3 bases are TGTGCCAGCATCGTGACATCTTATAGCAATCAGCCCCAGCATTTA. Translated: CASIVTSYSNQPQHL.